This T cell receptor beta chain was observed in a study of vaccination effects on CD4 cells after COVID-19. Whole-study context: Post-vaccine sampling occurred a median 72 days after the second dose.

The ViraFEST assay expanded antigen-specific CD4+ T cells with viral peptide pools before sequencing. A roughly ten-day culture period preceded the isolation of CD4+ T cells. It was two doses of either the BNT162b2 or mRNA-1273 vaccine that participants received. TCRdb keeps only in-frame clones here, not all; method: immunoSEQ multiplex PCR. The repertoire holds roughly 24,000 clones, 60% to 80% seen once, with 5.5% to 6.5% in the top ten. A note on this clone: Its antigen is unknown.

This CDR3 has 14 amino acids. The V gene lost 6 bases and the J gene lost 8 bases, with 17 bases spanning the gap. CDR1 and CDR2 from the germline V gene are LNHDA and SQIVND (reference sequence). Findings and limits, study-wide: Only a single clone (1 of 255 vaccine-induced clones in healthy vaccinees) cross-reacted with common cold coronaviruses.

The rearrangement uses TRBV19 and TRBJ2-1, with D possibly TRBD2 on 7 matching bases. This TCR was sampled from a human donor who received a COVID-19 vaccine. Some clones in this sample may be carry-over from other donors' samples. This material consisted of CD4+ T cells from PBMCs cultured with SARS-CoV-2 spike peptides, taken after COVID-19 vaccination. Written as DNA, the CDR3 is TGTGCCAGTAGAAATCGGGGGGCGGGCCATGAGCAGTTCTTC. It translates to CASRNRGAGHEQFF.